The text below deals with one T cell receptor (beta chain). Its antigen is unidentified. Generated by immunoSEQ multiplex PCR, the TCRdb table keeps only in-frame clones and is missing some. The sample holds roughly 1 million clones, under 80% seen once. This record belongs to a study of shared clonotypes between healthy human individuals. On the study more broadly: Donor ages ranged 18 to 49 years: a couple of women, a few men. CD8 memory received one plate per donor, CD8 naive two, CD4 memory three and CD4 naive three. The study's findings and limits: Naive subsets tended to show greater estimated richness than memory subsets. Owing to a small donor count, the genetic and exposure-history diversity represented was limited.

Germline CDR1 LGHNA, CDR2 YSLEER. Trimming cost V 1 base and J 10 bases; bases outside gene matches: 12. The CDR3 is made up of 16 amino acids. The source of this sequence is a man between 18 and 35 years old in good health. This rearrangement joins TRBV4-3 to TRBJ2-1, with 8 bases fitting TRBD2. Sequencing was performed on memory CD4+ T cells sorted from blood. Specified subset: CD45RA-negative fraction. The CDR3 loop reads CASSQVIQREMNEQFF. In DNA, the CDR3 is TGCGCCAGCAGCCAAGTAATCCAGCGGGAGATGAACGAGCAGTTCTTC.